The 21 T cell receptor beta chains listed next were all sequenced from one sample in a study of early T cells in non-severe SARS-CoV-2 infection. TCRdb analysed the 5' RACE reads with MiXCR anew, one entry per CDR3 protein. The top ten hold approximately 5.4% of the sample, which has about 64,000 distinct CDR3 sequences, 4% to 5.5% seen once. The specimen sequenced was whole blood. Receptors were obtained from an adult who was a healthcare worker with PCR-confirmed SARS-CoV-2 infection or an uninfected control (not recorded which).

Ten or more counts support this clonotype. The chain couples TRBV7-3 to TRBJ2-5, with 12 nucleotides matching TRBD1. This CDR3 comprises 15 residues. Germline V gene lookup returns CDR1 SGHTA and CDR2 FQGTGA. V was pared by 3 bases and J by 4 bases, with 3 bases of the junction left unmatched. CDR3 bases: TGTGCCAGCAGCTTGGGACAGGGGGCTGGAGAGACCCAGTACTTC. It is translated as CASSLGQGAGETQYF.

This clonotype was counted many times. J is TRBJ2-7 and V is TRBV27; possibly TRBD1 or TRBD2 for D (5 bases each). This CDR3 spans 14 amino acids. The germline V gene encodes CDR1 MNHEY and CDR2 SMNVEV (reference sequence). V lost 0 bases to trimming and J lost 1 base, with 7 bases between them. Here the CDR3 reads CASSLSGGSYEQYF. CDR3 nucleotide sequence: TGTGCCAGCAGTTTATCTGGGGGATCCTACGAGCAGTACTTC.

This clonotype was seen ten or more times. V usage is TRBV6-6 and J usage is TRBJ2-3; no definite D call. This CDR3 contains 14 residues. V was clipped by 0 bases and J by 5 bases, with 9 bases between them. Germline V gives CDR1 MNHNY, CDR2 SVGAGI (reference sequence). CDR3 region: CASSYSGRQDTQYF. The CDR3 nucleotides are TGTGCCAGCAGTTACTCTGGCAGGCAAGATACGCAGTATTTT.

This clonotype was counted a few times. CDR3 DNA sequence: TGTGCCAGCAGCTTAGAACGGCAGAACACTGAAGCTTTCTTT. Protein product: CASSLERQNTEAFF. The gene calls are TRBV13 and TRBJ1-1; no clear D. CDR1 is PRHDT, CDR2 FYEKMQ, per germline (reference sequence). The CDR3 loop spans 14 amino acids. V lost 1 base and J 1 base, leaving 7 bases between the germline ends.

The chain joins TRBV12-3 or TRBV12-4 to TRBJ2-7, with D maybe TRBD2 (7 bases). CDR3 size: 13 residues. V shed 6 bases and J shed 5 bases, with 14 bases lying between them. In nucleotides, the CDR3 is TGTGCCAGCAGCTTACGAGGGGGGGACGAGCAGTACTTC. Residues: CASSLRGGDEQYF.

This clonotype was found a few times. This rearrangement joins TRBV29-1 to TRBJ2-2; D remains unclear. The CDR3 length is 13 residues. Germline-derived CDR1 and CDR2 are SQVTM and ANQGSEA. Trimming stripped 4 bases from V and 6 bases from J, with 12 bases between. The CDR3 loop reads CSVVRLGAGELFF. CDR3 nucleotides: TGCAGCGTTGTTAGACTTGGGGCCGGGGAGCTGTTTTTT.

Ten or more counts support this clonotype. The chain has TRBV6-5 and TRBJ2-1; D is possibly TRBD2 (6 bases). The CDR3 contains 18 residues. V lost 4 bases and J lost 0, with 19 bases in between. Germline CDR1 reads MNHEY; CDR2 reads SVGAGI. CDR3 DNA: TGTGCCAGCAGTTTAGCCGGCGGGGCAGCGAGCTCCTACAATGAGCAGTTCTTC. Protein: CASSLAGGAASSYNEQFF.

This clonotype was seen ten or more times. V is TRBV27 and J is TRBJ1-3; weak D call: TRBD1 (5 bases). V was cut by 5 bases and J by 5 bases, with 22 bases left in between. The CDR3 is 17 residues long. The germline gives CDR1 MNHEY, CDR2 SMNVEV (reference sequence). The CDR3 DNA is TGTGCCAGCAGTCCGAGTTTGGGACGAGCGGGACGAAACACCATATATTTT. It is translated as CASSPSLGRAGRNTIYF.

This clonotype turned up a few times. The CDR3: CASRLAPWDFPPYEQYF. The CDR3 nucleotides read TGTGCAAGTCGCTTAGCGCCCTGGGACTTCCCACCCTACGAGCAGTACTTC. This chain joins TRBV12-2 and TRBJ2-7; the table's D call of TRBD2 was not tested on the DNA. TRBV12-2 is classified as a pseudogene. The CDR3 covers 17 residues.

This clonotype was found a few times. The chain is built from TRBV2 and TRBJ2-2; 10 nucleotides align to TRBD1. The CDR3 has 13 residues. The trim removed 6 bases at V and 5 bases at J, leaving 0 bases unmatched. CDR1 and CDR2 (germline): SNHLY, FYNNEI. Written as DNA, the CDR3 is TGTGCCAGCAGGGACAGGGGGACCGGGGAGCTGTTTTTT. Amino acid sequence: CASRDRGTGELFF.

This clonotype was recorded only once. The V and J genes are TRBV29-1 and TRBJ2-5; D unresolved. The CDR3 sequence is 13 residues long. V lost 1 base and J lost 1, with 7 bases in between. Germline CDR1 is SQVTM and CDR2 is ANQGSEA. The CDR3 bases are TGCAGCGTTGAAGTCGGCGGCCAAGAGACCCAGTACTTC. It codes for CSVEVGGQETQYF.

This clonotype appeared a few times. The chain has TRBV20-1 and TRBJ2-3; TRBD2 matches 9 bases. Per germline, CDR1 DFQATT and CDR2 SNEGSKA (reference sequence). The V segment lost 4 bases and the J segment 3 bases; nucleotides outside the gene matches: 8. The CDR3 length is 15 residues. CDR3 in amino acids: CSAMTLAGTTDTQYF. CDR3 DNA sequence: TGCAGTGCTATGACCCTAGCGGGAACGACAGATACGCAGTATTTT.

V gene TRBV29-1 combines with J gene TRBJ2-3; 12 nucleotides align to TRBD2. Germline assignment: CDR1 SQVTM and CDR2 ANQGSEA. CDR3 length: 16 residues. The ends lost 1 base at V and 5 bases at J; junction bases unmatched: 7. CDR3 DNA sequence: TGCAGCGTTGAAGGGCTAGCGGGGGGGTTACGAGATACGCAGTATTTT. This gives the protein CSVEGLAGGLRDTQYF.

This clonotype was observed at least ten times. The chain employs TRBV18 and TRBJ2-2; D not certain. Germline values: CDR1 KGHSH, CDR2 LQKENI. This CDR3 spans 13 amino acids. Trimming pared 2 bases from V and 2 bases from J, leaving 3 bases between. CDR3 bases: TGTGCCAGCTCACCATCAAACACCGGGGAGCTGTTTTTT. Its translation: CASSPSNTGELFF.

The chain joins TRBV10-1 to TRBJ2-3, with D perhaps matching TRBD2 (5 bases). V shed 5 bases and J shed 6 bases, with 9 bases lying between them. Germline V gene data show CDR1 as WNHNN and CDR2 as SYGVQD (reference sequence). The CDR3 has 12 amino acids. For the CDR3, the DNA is TGCGCCAGCAGTCTAGCAGGTGATACGCAGTATTTT. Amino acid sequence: CASSLAGDTQYF.

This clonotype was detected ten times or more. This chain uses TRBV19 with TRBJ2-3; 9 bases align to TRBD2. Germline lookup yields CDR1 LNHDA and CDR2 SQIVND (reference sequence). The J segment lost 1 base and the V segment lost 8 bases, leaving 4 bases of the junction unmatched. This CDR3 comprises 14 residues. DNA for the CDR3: TGTGCCAGTGGTCTAGCGGGGCGCACAGATACGCAGTATTTT. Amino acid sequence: CASGLAGRTDTQYF.

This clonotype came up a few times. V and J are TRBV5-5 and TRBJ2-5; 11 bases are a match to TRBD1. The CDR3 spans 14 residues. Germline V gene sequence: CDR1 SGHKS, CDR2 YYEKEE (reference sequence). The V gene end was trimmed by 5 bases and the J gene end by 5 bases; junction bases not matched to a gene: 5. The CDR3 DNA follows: TGTGCCAGCAGGTTAGGACAGGGGGCTGAGACCCAGTACTTC. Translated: CASRLGQGAETQYF.

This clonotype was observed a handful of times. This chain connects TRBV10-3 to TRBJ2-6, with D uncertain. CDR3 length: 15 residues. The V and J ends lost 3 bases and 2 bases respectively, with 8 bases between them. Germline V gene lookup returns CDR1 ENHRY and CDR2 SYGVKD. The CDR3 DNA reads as TGTGCCATCAGTGACTGGGTGGCTGGGGCCAACGTCCTGACTTTC. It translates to CAISDWVAGANVLTF.

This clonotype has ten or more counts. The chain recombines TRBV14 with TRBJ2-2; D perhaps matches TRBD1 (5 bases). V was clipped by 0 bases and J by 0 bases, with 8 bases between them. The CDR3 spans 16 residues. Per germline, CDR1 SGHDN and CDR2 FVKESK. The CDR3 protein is CASSQDGAPNTGELFF. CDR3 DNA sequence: TGTGCCAGCAGCCAAGATGGGGCACCGAACACCGGGGAGCTGTTTTTT.

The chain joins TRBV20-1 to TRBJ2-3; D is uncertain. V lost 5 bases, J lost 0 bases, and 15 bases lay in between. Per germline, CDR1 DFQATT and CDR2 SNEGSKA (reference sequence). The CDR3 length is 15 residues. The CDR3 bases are TGCAGTGCTCAAGACCCTACCAGTAGCACAGATACGCAGTATTTT. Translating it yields CSAQDPTSSTDTQYF.

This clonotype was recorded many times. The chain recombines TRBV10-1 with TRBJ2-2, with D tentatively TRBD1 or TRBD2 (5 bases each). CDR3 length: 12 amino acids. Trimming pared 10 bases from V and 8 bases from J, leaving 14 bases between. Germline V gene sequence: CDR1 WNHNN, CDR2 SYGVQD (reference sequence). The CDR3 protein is CATRGDVGELFF. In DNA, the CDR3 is TGCGCCACCCGGGGCGATGTTGGGGAGCTGTTTTTT.